One sample yielded the 15 T cell receptor beta chains listed below, sequenced in a study of blood T cell repertoires in COVID-19. Here immunoSEQ multiplex PCR was the method, and the copy in TCRdb shows in-frame clones only, minus some. This sample has more than 55,000 clones, with 70% to 90% found just once. The sequenced sample consisted of peripheral blood. The origin of the receptors is a man aged 45 to 65 with active COVID-19.

This clone was counted a few times. J is TRBJ1-1 and V is TRBV19; D is undetermined. This CDR3 spans 17 amino acids. Germline V gives CDR1 LNHDA, CDR2 SQIVND (reference sequence). Trimming took off 6 bases at V and 2 bases at J, with 22 bases between the two ends. CDR3 nucleotide sequence: TGTGCCAGTAGGGACCTTGTCGGGAGAGTACAAAACACTGAAGCTTTCTTT. Amino acids: CASRDLVGRVQNTEAFF.

The chain has TRBV11-3 and TRBJ2-5; maybe TRBD2 (5 bases). The germline V and J ends were trimmed by 0 bases and 5 bases, with 28 bases remaining between them. Germline V gene lookup returns CDR1 SGHNT and CDR2 YENEEA. This CDR3 has 20 residues. The chain's CDR3 is CASSLEISAPLAWGEETQYF. DNA for the CDR3: TGTGCCAGCAGCTTAGAAATTTCCGCGCCGCTAGCCTGGGGAGAGGAGACCCAGTACTTC.

On this clone: A junction end diverges from the germline sequence, so it may reflect a read error. The chain recombines TRBV7-3 with TRBJ2-2; D unclear. Looked up from germline, CDR1 is SGHTA and CDR2 is FQGTGA. The CDR3 has 14 residues. The CDR3 protein is CASRLRPNSGELFF. The CDR3 nucleotides read TGTGCCAGCAGGCTAAGGCCTAACAGCGGGGAGCTGTTTTTT.

The chain carries TRBV7-9 and TRBJ1-1; no firm D call. Deletions cut 0 bases from V and 1 base from J, with 9 bases between. This CDR3 spans 15 amino acids. CDR1 and CDR2 from the germline V gene are SEHNR and FQNEAQ (reference sequence). CDR3 sequence: CASSLAGRQNTEAFF. DNA of the CDR3: TGTGCCAGCAGCTTAGCGGGCAGACAGAACACTGAAGCTTTCTTT.

This clone was detected only a few times. V gene TRBV7-9 combines with J gene TRBJ1-4, with 9 positions matching TRBD1. The CDR3 has 15 amino acids. The V gene end was trimmed by 5 bases and the J gene end by 8 bases; junction bases not matched to a gene: 9. CDR1 is SEHNR and CDR2 is FQNEAQ in the germline V gene (reference sequence). The CDR3 region has the DNA TGTGCCAGCAGCCCGAGGACAGGGGTCGGGGAAAAACTGTTTTTT. The encoded protein is CASSPRTGVGEKLFF.

The chain couples TRBV19 to TRBJ1-1, with a tentative D call TRBD1 (5 bases). The CDR3 extends over 13 amino acids. Trimming shortened V by 8 bases and J by 4 bases, and 14 bases separated the two germline ends. Germline assignment: CDR1 LNHDA and CDR2 SQIVND (reference sequence). CDR3 bases: TGTGCCAGTCTCTCTCGGGGGGTCACTGAAGCTTTCTTT. Its translation is CASLSRGVTEAFF. The complete variable domain, with remaining parts taken from reference TRBV19 and TRBJ1-1, reads DGGITQSPKYLFRKEGQNVTLSCEQNLNHDAMYWYRQDPGQGLRLIYYSQIVNDFQKGDIAEGYSVSREKKESFPLTVTSAQKNPTAFYLCASLSRGVTEAFFGQGTRLTVV.

The chain uses TRBV5-1 and TRBJ1-1, with a weak D call TRBD1 (5 bases). V was shortened by 4 bases and J by 10 bases, with 26 bases between the two germline ends. The CDR3 loop spans 16 amino acids. Looked up from germline, CDR1 is SGHRS and CDR2 is YFSETQ. The DNA for the CDR3 is TGCGCCAGCAGCCGGGAATGGACGGCGGGACGTTCTACAGCTTTCTTT. Translated: CASSREWTAGRSTAFF.

The chain joins TRBV6-6 to TRBJ1-5; the match to TRBD1 covers 8 bases. The CDR3 covers 16 residues. With V trimmed by 2 bases and J by 0 bases, 3 bases remained unmatched. Germline loops: CDR1 MNHNY, CDR2 SVGAGI (reference sequence). The CDR3 protein is CASSYPGTGSNQPQHF. CDR3 in DNA: TGTGCCAGCAGTTACCCCGGGACAGGTAGCAATCAGCCCCAGCATTTT.

This clone came up once. The chain recombines TRBV7-2 with TRBJ2-3, with 8 positions matching TRBD2. The CDR3 sequence is 16 residues long. V lost 3 bases to trimming and J lost 1 base; unmatched junction nucleotides: 6. The germline CDR1 and CDR2 sequences are SGHTA and FQGNSA. Here the CDR3 DNA reads TGTGCCAGCAGCTTCGGTAAAGCGGGAGGCACAGATACGCAGTATTTT. Encoded protein: CASSFGKAGGTDTQYF.

J is TRBJ1-1 and V is TRBV5-1; D is possibly TRBD1 (6 bases). This CDR3 has 14 residues. Germline CDR1 and CDR2: SGHRS and YFSETQ. With 2 bases removed from V and 3 bases from J, the gap between germline ends came to 11 bases. The CDR3 nucleotides read TGCGCCAGCAGCTTCCCAGGACAGCACACTGAAGCTTTCTTT. As protein: CASSFPGQHTEAFF.

The table lists this clone with a count of one. CDR3 protein: CASSTTGVVIYEQYF. In DNA form, the CDR3 reads TGTGCCAGCAGTACAACAGGGGTGGTCATCTACGAGCAGTACTTC. V and J are TRBV7-2 and TRBJ2-7, with 7 bases fitting TRBD1. J was trimmed by 3 bases and V by 6 bases; bases with no gene match: 11. The CDR3 has 15 amino acids. Germline CDR1 SGHTA, CDR2 FQGNSA.

V usage is TRBV7-9 and J usage is TRBJ2-3; 10 bases are shared with TRBD2. The CDR3 runs to 16 residues. With V trimmed by 1 base and J by 5 bases, 6 bases remained unmatched. CDR1 is SEHNR, CDR2 FQNEAQ, per germline (reference sequence). CDR3 sequence (DNA): TGTGCCAGCAGCTTAGGGGTAGCGGGGGGCAGAGATACGCAGTATTTT. This translates into CASSLGVAGGRDTQYF.

The chain has TRBV11-3 and TRBJ2-5; no clear D. There are 15 residues in the CDR3. Trimming left V 0 bases short and J 5 bases short, with 13 bases between. The germline CDR1 and CDR2 sequences are SGHNT and YENEEA. The CDR3 protein is CASSLESSFFETQYF. CDR3 DNA sequence: TGTGCCAGCAGCTTAGAGTCTTCTTTCTTTGAGACCCAGTACTTC.

V and J are TRBV12-1 and TRBJ1-1. TRBV12-1 is given as a pseudogene. The CDR3 contains 8 residues. The CDR3 protein is CASPPGFF. For the CDR3, the DNA is TGTGCCAGCCCCCCCGGTTTCTTT.

The chain employs TRBV7-6 and TRBJ2-2; tentatively, D is TRBD1 (7 bases). The V end was cut by 4 bases, the J end by 4 bases, with 19 bases between. The CDR3 has 17 residues. The germline CDR1 and CDR2 sequences are SGHVS and FNYEAQ. Here the CDR3 reads CASSSAFAGQFTGELFF. The CDR3 DNA reads TGTGCCAGCAGCTCCGCCTTTGCGGGACAGTTCACCGGGGAGCTGTTTTTT.